The 27 T cell receptor beta chains below come from one sample, sequenced in a study of CD8 T cells in Susac syndrome. RNA was extracted with the RNeasy kit, and a quantity of roughly 0.5 to 1 ug was reverse transcribed using random hexamers. From the immunoSEQ multiplex PCR reads, TCRdb called clonotypes with MiXCR, one entry per CDR3 protein. The table lists about 130,000 distinct CDR3 sequences, 85% to 95% of them singletons, with about 0.18% in the top ten. Sequenced material: CD8+ T cells from PBMCs. All receptors come from a human donor with Susac syndrome.

V and J are TRBV5-1 and TRBJ2-7, with D unresolved. V lost 5 bases, J lost 0 bases, and 12 bases lay in between. CDR1 SGHRS and CDR2 YFSETQ come from the germline V gene. This CDR3 is 14 amino acids long. The CDR3 protein is CASRTDLSSYEQYF. As DNA, the CDR3 is TGCGCCAGCAGAACCGACTTGAGCTCCTACGAGCAGTACTTC.

This clonotype has a single count. The rearrangement links TRBV5-6 to TRBJ2-1; D remains ambiguous. V was clipped by 4 bases and J by 2 bases, with 10 bases between them. The germline gives CDR1 SGHDT, CDR2 YYEEEE. CDR3 length: 14 residues. The CDR3 bases are TGTGCCAGCAGCCCCCCTCGGGCCTACAATGAGCAGTTCTTC. Protein: CASSPPRAYNEQFF.

This rearrangement joins TRBV4-1 to TRBJ2-5; possibly TRBD2 for D (6 bases). The CDR3 extends over 14 amino acids. Germline V lookup: CDR1 MGHRA, CDR2 YSYEKL. The germline V and J ends were trimmed by 4 bases and 5 bases, with 14 bases remaining between them. The DNA of the CDR3 is TGCGCCAGCAGCCTATCGGGGGAGGCTGAGACCCAGTACTTC. It translates to CASSLSGEAETQYF.

The V gene is TRBV12-3 or TRBV12-4, the J gene TRBJ2-7; D call uncertain. This CDR3 has 12 amino acids. With 3 bases removed from V and 5 bases from J, the gap between germline ends came to 8 bases. Written as DNA, the CDR3 is TGTGCCAGCAGTTTTGGCACCCACGAGCAGTACTTC. As protein: CASSFGTHEQYF.

V gene TRBV10-3 combines with J gene TRBJ2-7, with D possibly being TRBD1 (5 bases). The ends were cut back, 9 bases at V and 5 bases at J, with 14 bases in the middle. Per the germline V gene, CDR1 is ENHRY and CDR2 is SYGVKD. The CDR3 is 12 residues long. CDR3 sequence reads: CAIGRVLHEQYF. In DNA form, the CDR3 reads TGTGCCATAGGCAGGGTTCTCCACGAGCAGTACTTC.

The chain uses TRBV5-1 and TRBJ2-1; D ambiguous. The germline V and J ends were trimmed by 4 bases and 8 bases, with 13 bases remaining between them. The CDR3 consists of 13 residues. Germline CDR1 SGHRS, CDR2 YFSETQ. CDR3 DNA sequence: TGCGCCAGCAGCCAGACGAGTCTCGATGAGCAGTTCTTC. As protein: CASSQTSLDEQFF.

The V and J genes are TRBV28 and TRBJ1-2; the match to TRBD1 covers 7 bases. Per the germline V gene, CDR1 is MDHEN and CDR2 is SYDVKM. Germline trimming cut 2 bases from V and 4 bases from J; bases unmatched to any gene: 19. The CDR3 runs 19 residues. The CDR3 here is CASSLPPALGRDRIYGYTF. CDR3 DNA sequence: TGTGCCAGCAGTTTACCCCCCGCGTTAGGTAGGGACAGAATCTATGGCTACACCTTC.

V is TRBV4-1 and J is TRBJ2-1; D is perhaps TRBD2 (5 bases). V was cut by 2 bases and J by 8 bases, with 16 bases left in between. The germline V gene encodes CDR1 MGHRA and CDR2 YSYEKL. The CDR3 is 15 residues long. The CDR3: CASSQTPWGDDEQFF. The CDR3 nucleotides read TGCGCCAGCAGCCAAACCCCTTGGGGAGACGATGAGCAGTTCTTC.

The rearrangement joins TRBV6-1 to TRBJ2-1, with 12 bases identical to TRBD2. The CDR3 consists of 16 residues. From germline, CDR1 is MNHNS and CDR2 SASEGT. V shed 6 bases and J 12 bases; nucleotides not matched to a gene: 15. CDR3 residues: CASRTSGRNYNERQFF. CDR3 bases: TGTGCCAGCAGAACTAGCGGGAGGAATTACAATGAGCGGCAGTTCTTC.

This chain joins TRBV2 and TRBJ2-2; D ambiguous. Germline V lookup: CDR1 SNHLY, CDR2 FYNNEI. V gave up 1 base and J gave up 2 bases, with 5 bases separating them. The CDR3 sequence is 14 residues long. CDR3 coding DNA: TGTGCCAGCAGTGAAGTACCTAACACCGGGGAGCTGTTTTTT. It encodes CASSEVPNTGELFF.

The J gene is TRBJ2-7, the V gene TRBV15, with 8 bases lining up with TRBD2. The CDR3 consists of 18 residues. Germline loops: CDR1 LNHNV, CDR2 YYDKDF (reference sequence). J gave up 2 bases and V 0 bases, and 12 bases lay outside the gene matches. For the CDR3, the DNA is TGTGCCACCAGCAGAGATACCGCCAAGGCGGGAGGAGCCTACGAGCAGTACTTC. Translation: CATSRDTAKAGGAYEQYF.

The gene calls are TRBV18 and TRBJ2-5; no clear D. The V end was cut by 0 bases, the J end by 4 bases, with 3 bases between. This CDR3 has 12 residues. Per germline, CDR1 KGHSH and CDR2 LQKENI. CDR3 loop: CASSPPSETQYF. CDR3 coding DNA: TGTGCCAGCTCACCACCGTCAGAGACCCAGTACTTC.

The chain couples TRBV29-1 to TRBJ2-1; 14 bases are shared with TRBD2. CDR3 length: 15 residues. The V gene end was trimmed by 5 bases and the J gene end by 9 bases; junction bases not matched to a gene: 9. The germline V gene encodes CDR1 SQVTM and CDR2 ANQGSEA. The CDR3 spells CSVPGTSGRGGEQFF. In DNA, the CDR3 is TGCAGCGTTCCCGGGACTAGCGGGAGAGGTGGTGAGCAGTTCTTC.

This clonotype showed up just a few times. The chain is built from TRBV20-1 and TRBJ2-1; 13 bases are shared with TRBD2. The V gene end was trimmed by 6 bases and the J gene end by 9 bases; junction bases not matched to a gene: 11. Per germline, CDR1 DFQATT and CDR2 SNEGSKA (reference sequence). The CDR3 is made up of 15 amino acids. The CDR3 DNA reads TGCAGTGCCAGCGGGACTAGCGGGGAGGGACCTGAGCAGTTCTTC. Its protein product is CSASGTSGEGPEQFF.

This chain links TRBV6-6 with TRBJ2-2, with 7 bases lining up with TRBD1. This CDR3 region has 15 residues. Germline V gene lookup returns CDR1 MNHNY and CDR2 SVGAGI (reference sequence). V trimming: 2 bases; J trimming: 5 bases; junction bases outside the gene matches: 5. The CDR3 sequence: CASSYLTGDTGELFF. The CDR3 DNA follows: TGTGCCAGCAGTTACCTCACAGGGGATACCGGGGAGCTGTTTTTT.

J is TRBJ2-7 and V is TRBV19, with TRBD2 matching over 8 bases. This CDR3 is 14 amino acids long. The ends lost 7 bases at V and 4 bases at J; junction bases unmatched: 9. Germline assignment: CDR1 LNHDA and CDR2 SQIVND (reference sequence). In DNA form, the CDR3 reads TGTGCCAGTACCCCAGCGGGAGTTGGGTACGAGCAGTACTTC. This gives the protein CASTPAGVGYEQYF. Variable domain in full (rest from reference TRBV19 and TRBJ2-7): DGGITQSPKYLFRKEGQNVTLSCEQNLNHDAMYWYRQDPGQGLRLIYYSQIVNDFQKGDIAEGYSVSREKKESFPLTVTSAQKNPTAFYLCASTPAGVGYEQYFGPGTRLTVT.

This CDR3 reads CSALGPNGYEQYF. The CDR3 DNA is TGCAGTGCTTTGGGTCCTAATGGCTACGAGCAGTACTTC. The gene calls are TRBV20-1 and TRBJ2-7; D is unclear. Germline V CDR1 and CDR2: DFQATT, SNEGSKA (reference sequence). This CDR3 is 13 amino acids long. Between the trimmed V and J ends, which lost 5 bases and 3 bases, there was a span of 14 bases.

V is TRBV3-1 and J is TRBJ2-1, with 11 bases lining up with TRBD2. Germline CDR1 is LGHDT and CDR2 is YNNKEL (reference sequence). The CDR3 extends over 15 amino acids. V was pared by 1 base and J by 8 bases, with 4 bases of the junction left unmatched. The CDR3 is CASSQVAGGPDEQFF. CDR3 sequence (DNA): TGTGCCAGCAGCCAAGTAGCGGGAGGGCCCGATGAGCAGTTCTTC.

The chain joins TRBV3-1 to TRBJ2-2, with D uncertain. Trimming shortened V by 0 bases and J by 6 bases, and 11 bases separated the two germline ends. CDR1 and CDR2 (germline): LGHDT, YNNKEL (reference sequence). CDR3 length equals 15 residues. CDR3 coding DNA: TGTGCCAGCAGCCAAGATAATATAGTGGCCGGGGAGCTGTTTTTT. This codes for CASSQDNIVAGELFF.

CDR3 amino acids: CASSLSGVNQPQHF. The DNA of the CDR3 is TGTGCCAGCAGTTTATCGGGAGTTAATCAGCCCCAGCATTTT. The rearrangement joins TRBV27 to TRBJ1-5; the D is unclear. The V end lost 0 bases, the J end lost 4 bases, and 7 bases lay between the germline ends. The CDR3 consists of 14 residues. The germline V gene encodes CDR1 MNHEY and CDR2 SMNVEV (reference sequence).

J is TRBJ2-1 and V is TRBV13; TRBD2 agrees at 13 bases. The CDR3 covers 19 residues. V shed 5 bases and J 2 bases; nucleotides not matched to a gene: 12. From germline, CDR1 is PRHDT and CDR2 FYEKMQ (reference sequence). CDR3 coding DNA: TGTGCCAGCAGCCCAAGCGGGACTAGCGGGAATTTCGCCTACAATGAGCAGTTCTTC. This encodes CASSPSGTSGNFAYNEQFF.

The J gene is TRBJ1-2, the V gene TRBV5-6, with 7 nucleotides matching TRBD1. Germline V CDR1 and CDR2: SGHDT, YYEEEE. The trim removed 4 bases at V and 0 bases at J, leaving 6 bases unmatched. The CDR3 has 15 amino acids. The CDR3 sequence is CASSQGDTSNYGYTF. DNA of the CDR3: TGTGCCAGCAGCCAGGGGGACACCTCTAACTATGGCTACACCTTC.

This clonotype appeared once. V gene TRBV27 combines with J gene TRBJ2-1, with a tentative D call TRBD2 (6 bases). The CDR3 consists of 13 residues. CDR1 and CDR2 from the germline V gene are MNHEY and SMNVEV (reference sequence). V gave up 2 bases and J gave up 7 bases, with 9 bases separating them. The CDR3 coding sequence is TGTGCCAGCAGTTTAACCGGGGGTAATGAGCAGTTCTTC. Encoded protein: CASSLTGGNEQFF.

The genes are TRBV7-9 and TRBJ2-7; D ambiguous. V lost 5 bases and J lost 2, with 10 bases in between. Germline V gene data show CDR1 as SEHNR and CDR2 as FQNEAQ (reference sequence). This CDR3 spans 13 amino acids. CDR3 bases: TGTGCCAGCAGCATAGACCTTCCCTACGAGCAGTACTTC. Translated, it gives CASSIDLPYEQYF.

The chain recombines TRBV7-9 with TRBJ2-3; 8 bases align to TRBD2. Trimming at V came to 4 bases and at J to 0 bases, leaving 0 bases not matched to a gene. Germline V CDR1 and CDR2: SEHNR, FQNEAQ (reference sequence). The CDR3 has 14 amino acids. CDR3 region: CASSSSGSTDTQYF. DNA for the CDR3: TGTGCCAGCAGCTCTAGCGGGAGCACAGATACGCAGTATTTT.

This clonotype was observed once. The CDR3 bases are TGCGCCAGCAGCCAAGATGGGGCAGGGGGCCATCAGCCCCAGCATTTT. As protein: CASSQDGAGGHQPQHF. The J gene is TRBJ1-5, the V gene TRBV4-1; 8 nucleotides agree with TRBD1. Unmatched junction bases numbered 6, after V lost 0 bases and J lost 5 bases. CDR3 length: 16 amino acids. CDR1 is MGHRA, CDR2 YSYEKL, per germline.

The chain couples TRBV24-1 to TRBJ2-1; 7 bases match TRBD2. Germline V gene lookup returns CDR1 KGHDR and CDR2 SFDVKD. J was trimmed by 8 bases and V by 5 bases; bases with no gene match: 20. This CDR3 region has 18 residues. CDR3 region: CATSGPDGTISRSDEQFF. The CDR3 DNA is TGTGCCACCAGTGGTCCCGACGGGACTATATCACGGAGCGATGAGCAGTTCTTC.